The entry below gives a single T cell receptor (beta chain) sequence along with its context. Its antigen is unknown. Per-base qualities were not stored, and no clone one base away is much larger. The collaborating institutions used their own protocols to collect whole blood in K2EDTA tubes. For TCRbeta analysis, collaborators shipped samples in one of three forms: frozen whole blood, isolated PBMCs, or DNA extracted from either of those sample types. The data stem from a study of blood T cell repertoires in COVID-19 (dated by TCRdb to the early 2020s). Context from the whole study: Samples from collaborators originated in the United States, Italy and Spain and spanned both the acute and convalescent phases of COVID-19. Samples were obtained from the ongoing ImmuneRACE study (first 160 participants) and from 1,200 or so subjects provided by 6 global collaborators. HLA class I and class II types, where available, came from metadata supplied by the sample provider rather than from assay-based typing. Nearly every sample came with metadata listing a de-identified subject ID, COVID-19 status, age in years and sex. Subjects who had been exposed to COVID-19, were actively infected with it, or had recovered from it provided the deeply sampled blood TCRbeta repertoires that made up the dataset. The material from the prospective study consisted of cDNA or gDNA derived from T cells, B-cell-depleted T cells, or PBMCs. The repertoires were made available in a free public database intended to serve as a resource for research on the immune response to SARS-CoV-2.

The immunoSEQ Assay, a bias-controlled multiplex PCR, was used to amplify TCRbeta CDR3 regions from genomic DNA. The original methods were these. Within the assay, amplification of reference gene primers was used to estimate how many nucleated cells each sample contained. To quantify the absolute abundance of each unique TCRbeta CDR3 rearrangement, sequence reads were collapsed and filtered. For each sample, productive Simpson clonality was calculated by taking the square root of Simpson's diversity index across productive rearrangements. The source is immuneACCESS, and TCRdb retained only in-frame sequences with V and J called. Part of the clones is not carried over; for the studies checked, unresolved V genes explain less than half of this, and the remainder is unexplained. That table furnishes V, J and clone size, whereas the DNA furnished D and trimming. In this sample the table shows about 37,000 clones, 89% of which occur a single time. 6.1% of the sample comes from the top ten.

Overall study outcomes, separate from this receptor: The amount of clinical and demographic metadata varied by source and participant and was provided uncurated.

Based on the germline V gene, the CDR1 and CDR2 sequences are SGHRS and YFSETQ. At the junction V is shortened by 4 bases and J by 4 bases, with 16 bases in between. The CDR3, cysteine through phenylalanine, is 15 amino acids long. CDR3 DNA is the only sequence kept; it has 45 bases, read in frame from the first base. The chain uses TRBV5-1 and TRBJ2-3; the D gene assignment is ambiguous. The sequence was obtained from a human donor in a cohort sampled during active COVID-19. Sequencing used peripheral blood. The CDR3 protein is CASSHGRGRADTQYF. The nucleotide sequence is TGCGCCAGCAGCCACGGTAGAGGTCGGGCAGATACGCAGTATTTT.